The count of the clone carrying this T cell receptor (beta chain) is one. Its antigen is still unknown. Sequence at one end of the junction differs from germline and may be a read error. The data were taken from a study of glioma-infiltrating T cells after dendritic cell vaccination. Study-level background: Samples are from glioblastoma patients in Phase I and II dendritic cell vaccine trials. Study-level points and caveats: Longer survival after dendritic cell vaccination followed higher pretreatment TIL content.

The V gene's germline CDR1 is SSHAT and CDR2 FNYEAQ (reference sequence). This CDR3 contains 17 residues. Isocitrate dehydrogenase mutation was absent in all glioblastoma patients. The primer mix had 60 V beta and 13 J beta primers. Using immunoSEQ multiplex PCR, the repertoire was profiled, and TCRdb retains in-frame clones only, with some absent. The sample holds 25,000 to 35,000 clones, 85% to 95% seen once. The rearrangement joins TRBV7-7 to TRBJ1-4, with 7 bases lining up with TRBD1. Sequenced material: blood, taken before dendritic cell vaccination. The receptor was isolated from a human donor with glioblastoma. The CDR3 sequence is CASSPLALNRGNEKLFF. CDR3 DNA: TGTGCTAGCAGCCCCCTAGCCCTAAACAGGGGTAATGAAAAACTGTTTTTT.